The source of this TCR beta chain is a study of T cells in tumors after PD-1 blockade. Study in general: Treatment was either pembrolizumab 200 mg every 3 weeks or cemiplimab 350 mg every 2 weeks. A subset received ongoing vismodegib 150 mg daily alongside anti-PD-1 therapy. Peripheral blood samples averaged around 40,000 unique clonotypes and more than 90,000 templates. Study observations and caveats: Peripheral recruitment is suggested, as some novel exhausted tumor clones were in pre-treatment blood.

Here immunoSEQ multiplex PCR was the method, and the copy in TCRdb shows in-frame clones only, minus some. The sample lists some 20,000 clones, approximately 81% occurring once. On this clone itself: Its antigen is not identified.

CDR1 and CDR2 (germline): LNHNV, YYDKDF (reference sequence). Trimming removed 2 bases from V and 5 bases from J, with 15 bases in between. The CDR3 consists of 15 residues. This sequence joins TRBV15 and TRBJ2-5; a weak D match, TRBD2 (6 bases). This receptor was identified in a human donor with advanced basal cell or squamous cell carcinoma (not recorded which). Sequenced material: PBMCs, taken after anti-PD-1 therapy. The CDR3 region is CATSRTGRPVETQYF. CDR3 in DNA: TGTGCCACCAGCAGAACCGGGAGACCCGTCGAGACCCAGTACTTC.